This T cell receptor beta chain was sequenced for a study of circulating and synovial CD4+ cells in juvenile arthritis. Data came from immunoSEQ multiplex PCR; TCRdb stores just in-frame clones and leaves some out. The table has about 33,000 clones, 90% to 95% seen once. As for this clone: Its antigen is not known.

The J segment lost 7 bases and the V segment lost 0 bases, leaving 8 bases of the junction unmatched. The germline V gene encodes CDR1 LNHNV and CDR2 YYDKDF (reference sequence). CDR3 size: 16 residues. Findings and caveats of the study: These repertoires were less diverse than bulk blood CD4 repertoires. Bulk blood CD4 samples held at least an order of magnitude more or fewer genomes than CPL. These blood cells shared more CDR3 sequences with synovium than bulk blood.

The chain joins TRBV15 to TRBJ2-3; 9 bases are shared with TRBD2. This TCR derives from a human donor with juvenile idiopathic arthritis. Input material: CD4+ T cells from blood. The CDR3 reads CATSRDRAGGPNTQYF. The CDR3 DNA sequence: TGTGCCACCAGCAGAGATAGGGCGGGAGGGCCAAATACGCAGTATTTT.